This is a list of T cell receptor beta chains from one sample in a study of T cells in Graves' hyperthyroidism and ophthalmopathy. MiXCR, applied by TCRdb to the multiplex PCR reads, yields one record per CDR3 protein. The sample has approximately 560,000 distinct CDR3 sequences, 46% seen once. The specimen was peripheral blood or thyroid tissue (not recorded which). These receptors all come from a woman between 18 and 29 years old with Graves' hyperthyroidism. Both conserved end residues are part of each CDR3. The order of the fields is V gene, J gene, clone size, D gene, CDR3 protein, CDR3 DNA. The D gene is left open where the match is weak. Size is omitted from some rows. Given values are once, few, many or a class for expanded clones.

>TRBV7-9|TRBJ2-7|few|NA
CASSQDRAGMRYEQYF
TGTGCCAGCAGCCAAGATAGGGCAGGGATGAGGTACGAGCAGTACTTC
>TRBV2|TRBJ2-5|many|NA
CASSGRTGEETQYF
TGTGCCAGCAGTGGGAGGACGGGGGAAGAGACCCAGTACTTC
>TRBV10-2|TRBJ1-5|NA|NA
CASSELGAGPQHF
TGCGCCAGCAGTGAACTGGGGGCAGGGCCCCAGCATTTT
>TRBV20-1|TRBJ2-7|NA|NA
CSARGGQYF
TGCAGTGCTAGAGGGGGACAGTACTTC
>TRBV29-1|TRBJ2-2|NA|NA
CSVVRDTGELFF
TGCAGCGTTGTCCGGGACACCGGGGAGCTGTTTTTT
>TRBV7-9|TRBJ1-6|NA|NA
CASSLAVAGASSPLHF
TGTGCCAGCAGCTTAGCAGTAGCAGGGGCAAGTTCACCCCTCCACTTT
>TRBV7-9|TRBJ2-5|NA|TRBD2
CASSLGLAGLETQYF
TGTGCCAGCAGCTTGGGACTAGCGGGTTTGGAGACCCAGTACTTC
>TRBV20-1|TRBJ1-2|few|NA
CSARLGVGYTF
TGCAGTGCTAGACTAGGGGTTGGCTACACCTTC
>TRBV2|TRBJ1-5|NA|NA
CASSRRGDGQPQHF
TGTGCCAGCAGCCGGAGAGGGGACGGGCAGCCCCAGCATTTT
>TRBV7-2|TRBJ1-4|NA|TRBD1
CASSLTGTGIEKLFF
TGTGCCAGCAGCCTTACCGGGACAGGGATTGAAAAACTGTTTTTT
>TRBV9|TRBJ2-5|NA|TRBD1
CASSVDATGGETQYF
TGTGCCAGCAGCGTAGATGCGACAGGGGGGGAGACCCAGTACTTC
>TRBV5-1|TRBJ1-6|NA|NA
CASSLSGGQGNSPLHF
TGCGCCAGCAGCTTAAGTGGGGGTCAGGGCAATTCACCCCTCCACTTT
>TRBV10-3|TRBJ2-2|NA|NA
CAIFDRPVEELFF
TGTGCCATCTTTGACAGGCCCGTTGAGGAGCTGTTTTTT
>TRBV6-5|TRBJ1-1|NA|NA
CASSYSPKANTEAFF
TGTGCCAGCAGTTACTCCCCGAAGGCGAACACTGAAGCTTTCTTT
>TRBV7-3|TRBJ2-2|NA|TRBD2
CASSSGGNTGELFF
TGTGCCAGCAGTAGCGGGGGGAACACCGGGGAGCTGTTTTTT
>TRBV7-8|TRBJ2-7|few|TRBD1
CASSYWTGGYEQYF
TGTGCCAGCAGCTACTGGACAGGAGGTTACGAGCAGTACTTC
>TRBV6-6|TRBJ1-1|NA|NA
CASTLRVITEAFF
TGTGCCAGCACCCTTAGAGTTATCACTGAAGCTTTCTTT
>TRBV29-1|TRBJ1-5|NA|NA
CSVEKGGETQHF
TGCAGCGTTGAAAAGGGAGGGGAGACCCAGCATTTT
>TRBV6-4|TRBJ2-2|many|TRBD2
CASSDGGAGELFF
TGTGCCAGCAGTGACGGGGGGGCCGGGGAGCTGTTTTTT
>TRBV19|TRBJ2-5|NA|NA
CASRGDSQETQYF
TGTGCCAGCAGAGGGGACTCCCAAGAGACCCAGTACTTC
>TRBV7-2|TRBJ1-3|NA|TRBD1
CASSLNRGGNTIYF
TGTGCCAGCAGCTTGAACAGGGGTGGAAACACCATATATTTT
>TRBV24-1|TRBJ2-6|NA|NA
CATSGPSGANVLTF
TGTGCCACCAGTGGCCCTAGCGGGGCCAACGTCCTGACTTTC
>TRBV14|TRBJ2-7|NA|NA
CASSHRDSPSGEQYF
TGTGCCAGCAGCCACCGTGACAGCCCCAGCGGCGAGCAGTACTTC
>TRBV20-1|TRBJ2-2|NA|NA
CSASVSYTGELFF
TGCAGTGCTAGTGTCAGCTACACCGGGGAGCTGTTTTTT
>TRBV15|TRBJ1-6|NA|NA
CATSSARDTHGVGSGSPLHF
TGTGCCACCAGCAGTGCTAGGGATACCCACGGGGTGGGGTCAGGTTCACCCCTCCACTTT
>TRBV7-2|TRBJ1-4|NA|NA
CASSQGVEKLFF
TGCGCCAGCAGCCAAGGAGTTGAAAAACTGTTTTTT
>TRBV7-3|TRBJ2-5|NA|TRBD1
CAGSLGRGQLETQYF
TGTGCCGGCAGCTTAGGTAGGGGGCAGTTGGAGACCCAGTACTTC
>TRBV15|TRBJ1-1|many|NA
CATSRDLAQRHTEAFF
TGTGCCACCAGCAGAGATCTGGCACAACGGCACACTGAAGCTTTCTTT
>TRBV15|TRBJ1-1|NA|NA
CATSSQEGSNTEAFF
TGTGCCACCAGCAGCCAAGAGGGGTCGAACACTGAAGCTTTCTTT
>TRBV19|TRBJ1-1|NA|TRBD1
CASRGGTGRTEAFF
TGTGCCAGTAGGGGGGGGACAGGGAGGACTGAAGCTTTCTTT
>TRBV2|TRBJ2-7|NA|TRBD1
CAIDRGQEPYEQYF
TGTGCCATCGACAGGGGGCAGGAGCCCTACGAGCAGTACTTC
>TRBV7-2|TRBJ1-2|few|NA
CASSQVGGGYTF
TGTGCCAGCAGTCAGGTTGGAGGGGGCTACACCTTC
>TRBV7-2|TRBJ1-2|few|TRBD1
CASSEGQGLLYGYTF
TGTGCCAGCAGCGAAGGACAGGGCCTCCTCTATGGCTACACCTTC
>TRBV10-3|TRBJ1-2|NA|TRBD1
CASSEAGQGARDGYTF
TGTGCCAGCAGTGAAGCTGGTCAGGGGGCGCGCGATGGCTACACCTTC
>TRBV2|TRBJ2-5|NA|TRBD1
CASSEGDRGGETQYF
TGTGCCAGCAGTGAAGGGGACAGGGGTGGCGAGACCCAGTACTTC
>TRBV10-3|TRBJ1-2|many|NA
CAISDGIQEGYTF
TGTGCCATCAGTGATGGGATCCAGGAGGGCTACACCTTC
>TRBV2|TRBJ1-1|once|NA
CASRWTQNTEAFF
TGTGCCAGCAGGTGGACCCAGAACACTGAAGCTTTCTTT
>TRBV7-2|TRBJ1-4|many|NA
CASSVDSATNEKLFF
TGTGCCAGCAGCGTTGACAGTGCAACTAATGAAAAACTGTTTTTT
>TRBV4-3|TRBJ1-4|NA|NA
CASSQDPSNEKLFF
TGCGCCAGCAGCCAAGATCCCTCGAATGAAAAACTGTTTTTT
>TRBV29-1|TRBJ2-5|NA|TRBD1
CSVRVRTGDGETQYF
TGCAGCGTTAGGGTCCGGACAGGGGATGGGGAGACCCAGTACTTC
>TRBV2|TRBJ1-4|NA|NA
CASSERASPGEKLFF
TGTGCCAGCAGCGAACGGGCGTCACCGGGGGAAAAACTGTTTTTT
>TRBV9|TRBJ2-5|NA|NA
CASSLGAQGETQYF
TGTGCCAGCAGCTTAGGCGCCCAAGGGGAGACCCAGTACTTC
>TRBV20-1|TRBJ2-7|few|NA
CSASGDAYEQYF
TGCAGTGCATCAGGAGATGCCTACGAGCAGTACTTC
>TRBV7-3|TRBJ2-3|NA|NA
CASSQTGGTGTITDTQYF
TGTGCCAGCAGCCAAACTGGAGGGACCGGGACCATCACAGATACGCAGTATTTT
>TRBV2|TRBJ1-2|few|TRBD1
CASSGRDRLKDGYTF
TGTGCCAGCAGTGGGCGGGACAGACTTAAGGATGGCTACACCTTC
>TRBV7-2|TRBJ2-7|NA|TRBD1
CASSAGGASNEQYF
TGTGCCAGCAGCGCAGGGGGCGCGTCAAACGAGCAGTACTTC
>TRBV29-1|TRBJ1-2|NA|NA
CSVESGMVYGYTF
TGCAGCGTTGAAAGCGGGATGGTCTATGGCTACACCTTC
>TRBV7-2|TRBJ1-2|many|NA
CASSLEQGNYGYTF
TGTGCCAGCAGCTTGGAACAGGGCAACTATGGCTACACCTTC
>TRBV7-9|TRBJ2-7|NA|TRBD2
CASSAREAGVSYEQYF
TGTGCCAGCAGCGCCAGGGAAGCGGGAGTATCCTACGAGCAGTACTTC
>TRBV7-8|TRBJ1-2|few|NA
CASSLWGQANYGYTF
TGTGCCAGCAGCCTCTGGGGGCAAGCGAACTATGGCTACACCTTC
>TRBV7-8|TRBJ1-3|NA|NA
CASRLTGGNTIYF
TGTGCCAGCAGACTGACAGGCGGAAACACCATATATTTT
>TRBV12-3/TRBV12-4|TRBJ2-7|few|TRBD2
CASSLGLAGASPYEQYF
TGTGCCAGCAGTTTAGGACTAGCGGGAGCCTCCCCCTACGAGCAGTACTTC
>TRBV25-1|TRBJ1-1|NA|NA
CASRDAMNTEAFF
TGTGCCAGCAGAGATGCGATGAACACTGAAGCTTTCTTT
>TRBV24-1|TRBJ2-7|NA|TRBD2
CATSDWGKTSGTATYEQYF
TGTGCCACCAGTGATTGGGGCAAGACTAGCGGGACGGCAACCTACGAGCAGTACTTC
>TRBV25-1|TRBJ2-7|NA|NA
CASRGTLVDDEQYF
TGTGCCAGCAGGGGGACCCTAGTGGATGACGAGCAGTACTTC